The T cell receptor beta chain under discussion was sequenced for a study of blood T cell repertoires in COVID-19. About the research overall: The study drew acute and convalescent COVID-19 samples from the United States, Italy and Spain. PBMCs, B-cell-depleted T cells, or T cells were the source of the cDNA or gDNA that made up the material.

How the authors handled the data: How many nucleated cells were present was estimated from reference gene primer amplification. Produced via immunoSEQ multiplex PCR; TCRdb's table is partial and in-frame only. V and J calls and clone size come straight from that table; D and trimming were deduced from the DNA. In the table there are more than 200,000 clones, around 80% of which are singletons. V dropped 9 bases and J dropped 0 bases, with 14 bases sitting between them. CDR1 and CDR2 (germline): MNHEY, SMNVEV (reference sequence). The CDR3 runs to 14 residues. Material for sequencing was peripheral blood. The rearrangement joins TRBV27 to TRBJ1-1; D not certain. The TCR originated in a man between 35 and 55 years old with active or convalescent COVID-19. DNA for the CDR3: TGTGCCAGTCGACATCTCATAATGAACACTGAAGCTTTCTTT. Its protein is CASRHLIMNTEAFF.